The 21 T cell receptor beta chains in this list originate from one sample, sequenced in a study of T cells in Graves' hyperthyroidism and ophthalmopathy (dated by TCRdb to the late 2010s). The library was generated by multiplex PCR. Sequencer: Illumina HiSeq 2000. TCR beta CDR3 regions were amplified from RNA transcripts. The first round of RT-PCR for the TCR CDR3 was performed with the HTBI primer set and the Qiagen OneStep RT-PCR kit. The public reads were run again by TCRdb, first through fastp at Q25 and then through MiXCR, and only productive beta chains were kept. One record per CDR3 amino acid sequence lists the most common genes and DNA. The sample table lists about half a million distinct CDR3 sequences, 15% to 20% of them with a count of one. 45% to 50% of the sample rests with the top ten. Material: blood. These receptors were obtained from a man aged 35-49 years with Graves' ophthalmopathy.

This chain joins TRBV12-3 or TRBV12-4 and TRBJ2-5; 14 bases agree with TRBD2. The CDR3 length is 16 residues. J gave up 5 bases and V 5 bases, and 7 bases lay outside the gene matches. The CDR3 DNA reads as TGTGCCAGCAGTCCGGGACTAGCGGGAGCCCAGGAGACCCAGTACTTC. It encodes CASSPGLAGAQETQYF.

This sequence joins TRBV6-1 and TRBJ2-7; 7 bases agree with TRBD1. CDR1 is MNHNS and CDR2 is SASEGT in the germline V gene. The length of the CDR3 is 15 residues. Germline trimming cut 6 bases from V and 3 bases from J; bases unmatched to any gene: 11. DNA for the CDR3: TGTGCCAGCAGGGCCCGGGACAGCTTTCGCTACGAGCAGTACTTC. Protein: CASRARDSFRYEQYF.

J is TRBJ1-5 and V is TRBV19; possibly TRBD1 for D (5 bases). The germline V and J ends were trimmed by 3 bases and 4 bases, with 13 bases remaining between them. Germline V gene sequence: CDR1 LNHDA, CDR2 SQIVND (reference sequence). The CDR3 sequence is 15 residues long. The CDR3 DNA follows: TGTGCCAGTAGTATTATGGCAGGGTCAAATCAGCCCCAGCATTTT. Protein product: CASSIMAGSNQPQHF.

The chain combines TRBV4-1 with TRBJ1-2; D perhaps matches TRBD1 (5 bases). Trimming removed 2 bases at V and 4 bases at J, with 20 bases between. Germline assignment: CDR1 MGHRA and CDR2 YSYEKL. This CDR3 spans 17 amino acids. Here the CDR3 DNA reads TGCGCCAGCAGCCAAAATCCTACACAGGAGGAGATCTATGGCTACACCTTC. Amino acid sequence: CASSQNPTQEEIYGYTF.

This clonotype occurred a few times. The chain has TRBV5-1 and TRBJ1-1; tentatively, D is TRBD1 (6 bases). V shed 4 bases and J shed 5 bases, with 15 bases lying between them. The CDR3 loop spans 14 amino acids. The germline V gene encodes CDR1 SGHRS and CDR2 YFSETQ. The CDR3 DNA is TGCGCCAGCAGCCCCGGTCCAGGGGAAACTGAAGCTTTCTTT. This encodes CASSPGPGETEAFF. The full variable domain, completed using reference TRBV5-1 and TRBJ1-1, is KAGVTQTPRYLIKTRGQQVTLSCSPISGHRSVSWYQQTPGQGLQFLFEYFSETQRNKGNFPGRFSGRQFSNSRSEMNVSTLELGDSALYLCASSPGPGETEAFFGQGTRLTVV.

This clonotype was seen a few times. The genes are TRBV20-1 and TRBJ2-5, with 11 bases matching TRBD2. CDR1 and CDR2 (germline): DFQATT, SNEGSKA (reference sequence). The CDR3 consists of 14 residues. After removal of 2 bases from V and 5 bases from J, the junction contained 4 bases not matched to a gene. The DNA of the CDR3 is TGCAGTGCTAGACTTGGGACTAGCGGCGAGACCCAGTACTTC. Protein: CSARLGTSGETQYF.

The V call is TRBV13, the J call TRBJ2-5; TRBD1 agrees at 9 bases. CDR3 length: 15 amino acids. CDR1 and CDR2 from the germline V gene are PRHDT and FYEKMQ (reference sequence). Losses at the gene ends were 3 bases for V and 6 bases for J; bases not matched to a gene: 8. Here the CDR3 DNA reads TGTGCCAGCAGCTTGGGACAGGGAGGGAGGAAGACCCAGTACTTC. Residues: CASSLGQGGRKTQYF.

This sequence joins TRBV5-1 and TRBJ1-2; 9 positions agree with TRBD1. The CDR3 has 14 residues. Trimming cost V 4 bases and J 8 bases; bases outside gene matches: 9. Germline lookup yields CDR1 SGHRS and CDR2 YFSETQ. The CDR3 DNA is TGCGCCAGCAGCGATACAGGGGGCGCGGGGGGCTACACCTTC. Translating gives CASSDTGGAGGYTF.

In its sample, this clonotype was seen many times. This chain links TRBV5-8 with TRBJ2-1; D perhaps matches TRBD2 (5 bases). Trimming removed 3 bases from V and 1 base from J, with 17 bases in between. The V gene's germline CDR1 is SGHTS and CDR2 YDEGEE. The CDR3 sequence is 17 residues long. In DNA, the CDR3 is TGTGCCAGCAGCTCATCCGACACGTCGGGGTCCTACAATGAGCAGTTCTTC. Translating gives CASSSSDTSGSYNEQFF.

This clonotype was seen many times. The chain has TRBV2 and TRBJ1-1; D ambiguous. The CDR3 is made up of 13 amino acids. V was trimmed by 1 base and J by 0 bases, leaving 3 bases between them. The germline CDR1 and CDR2 sequences are SNHLY and FYNNEI. The CDR3 protein is CASSEDVNTEAFF. CDR3 DNA sequence: TGTGCCAGCAGTGAAGACGTGAACACTGAAGCTTTCTTT.

This clonotype was counted between two and nine times. A much larger clone lies one base from this, so it may be a read error. The chain employs TRBV28 and TRBJ2-5, with unresolved D. The CDR3 sequence is 15 residues long. The V end was cut by 8 bases, the J end by 1 base, with 17 bases between. Germline CDR1 reads MDHEN; CDR2 reads SYDVKM. CDR3 nucleotide sequence: TGTGCCAGCGGCCGCTTGTTGGGCAGCCAAGAGACCCAGTACTTC. As protein: CASGRLLGSQETQYF.

This clonotype was observed at least ten times. V gene TRBV7-2 combines with J gene TRBJ2-7, with D possibly matching TRBD1 (6 bases). Germline loops: CDR1 SGHTA, CDR2 FQGNSA. CDR3 length: 15 amino acids. Between the trimmed V and J ends, which lost 3 bases and 0 bases, there was a span of 12 bases. The CDR3 is CASSFDRWGSYEQYF. The CDR3 nucleotides read TGTGCCAGCAGCTTCGACAGGTGGGGCTCCTACGAGCAGTACTTC.

This clonotype was found many times. In DNA form, the CDR3 reads TGTGCCAGCACCTTCTCGTACCAAGAGACCCAGTACTTC. Amino acid sequence: CASTFSYQETQYF. The chain recombines TRBV28 with TRBJ2-5; D is unclear. The V gene lost 7 bases and the J gene lost 0 bases, with 9 bases spanning the gap. Germline CDR1 is MDHEN and CDR2 is SYDVKM. CDR3 length: 13 amino acids. The full variable domain, completed using reference TRBV28 and TRBJ2-5, is DVKVTQSSRYLVKRTGEKVFLECVQDMDHENMFWYRQDPGLGLRLIYFSYDVKMKEKGDIPEGYSVSREKKERFSLILESASTNQTSMYLCASTFSYQETQYFGPGTRLLVL.

This clonotype was seen a few times. V gene TRBV30 combines with J gene TRBJ2-5; no clear D gene. The CDR3 loop spans 12 amino acids. Trimming cost V 2 bases and J 4 bases, with 8 bases left between them. CDR1 GTSNPN and CDR2 SVGIG come from the germline V gene (reference sequence). CDR3 region: CAWSLGSETQYF. CDR3 bases: TGTGCCTGGAGTTTGGGGTCAGAGACCCAGTACTTC.

The chain has TRBV20-1 and TRBJ1-3; D unclear. Trimming shortened V by 6 bases and J by 0 bases, and 12 bases separated the two germline ends. The CDR3 is made up of 14 amino acids. Germline CDR1 DFQATT, CDR2 SNEGSKA (reference sequence). CDR3 DNA sequence: TGCAGTGCCGCCGGAGTGTACTCTGGAAACACCATATATTTT. Protein product: CSAAGVYSGNTIYF.

This clonotype was counted between two and nine times. CDR3 residues: CATANRAADTGELFF. CDR3 nucleotides: TGTGCCACCGCAAACAGGGCTGCGGACACCGGGGAGCTGTTTTTT. This chain joins TRBV15 and TRBJ2-2; tentative D call: TRBD1 (6 bases). This CDR3 is built from 15 residues. Deletions cut 8 bases from V and 3 bases from J, with 16 bases between. The germline V gene has CDR1 LNHNV and CDR2 YYDKDF (reference sequence).

The table lists this clonotype with many counts. The chain couples TRBV18 to TRBJ2-1; 9 bases are a match to TRBD1. There are 15 residues in the CDR3. Germline trimming cut 6 bases from V and 3 bases from J; bases unmatched to any gene: 6. Germline V gives CDR1 KGHSH, CDR2 LQKENI. In nucleotides, the CDR3 is TGTGCCAGCTCGAGTTCGGGACAGGGCTACAATGAGCAGTTCTTC. Protein: CASSSSGQGYNEQFF.

V and J are TRBV6-1 and TRBJ2-1, with a tentative D call TRBD1 (5 bases). Trimming took 4 bases from V and 2 from J, leaving 15 bases between them. This CDR3 has 16 amino acids. Per germline, CDR1 MNHNS and CDR2 SASEGT. CDR3 sequence: CASSVQGGGAYNEQFF. The CDR3 DNA reads TGTGCCAGCAGTGTTCAGGGTGGTGGGGCCTACAATGAGCAGTTCTTC.

There are a few counts of this clonotype. The rearrangement links TRBV20-1 to TRBJ2-5, with 7 nucleotides matching TRBD1. The trim removed 2 bases at V and 0 bases at J, leaving 6 bases unmatched. The CDR3 extends over 15 amino acids. The V gene's germline CDR1 is DFQATT and CDR2 SNEGSKA (reference sequence). The CDR3 nucleotides read TGCAGTGCTAGAAGGGGGCTGACTCACCAAGAGACCCAGTACTTC. This encodes CSARRGLTHQETQYF.

In its sample, this clonotype was seen many times. The J gene is TRBJ1-2, the V gene TRBV13; D unresolved. Germline-derived CDR1 and CDR2 are PRHDT and FYEKMQ (reference sequence). The CDR3 sequence is 15 residues long. V lost 2 bases to trimming and J lost 9 bases, with 19 bases between them. CDR3: CASSLTASRRESYTF. The CDR3, as DNA: TGTGCCAGCAGCTTAACCGCCTCAAGGAGAGAAAGCTACACCTTC.

This clonotype was seen at least ten times. J is TRBJ2-7 and V is TRBV7-9; 11 bases match TRBD2. The germline gives CDR1 SEHNR, CDR2 FQNEAQ (reference sequence). This CDR3 region has 15 residues. Unmatched junction bases numbered 5, after V lost 5 bases and J lost 2 bases. This chain's CDR3 is CASSGGGLAAYEQYF. The CDR3 region has the DNA TGTGCCAGCAGCGGAGGGGGACTAGCGGCCTACGAGCAGTACTTC.